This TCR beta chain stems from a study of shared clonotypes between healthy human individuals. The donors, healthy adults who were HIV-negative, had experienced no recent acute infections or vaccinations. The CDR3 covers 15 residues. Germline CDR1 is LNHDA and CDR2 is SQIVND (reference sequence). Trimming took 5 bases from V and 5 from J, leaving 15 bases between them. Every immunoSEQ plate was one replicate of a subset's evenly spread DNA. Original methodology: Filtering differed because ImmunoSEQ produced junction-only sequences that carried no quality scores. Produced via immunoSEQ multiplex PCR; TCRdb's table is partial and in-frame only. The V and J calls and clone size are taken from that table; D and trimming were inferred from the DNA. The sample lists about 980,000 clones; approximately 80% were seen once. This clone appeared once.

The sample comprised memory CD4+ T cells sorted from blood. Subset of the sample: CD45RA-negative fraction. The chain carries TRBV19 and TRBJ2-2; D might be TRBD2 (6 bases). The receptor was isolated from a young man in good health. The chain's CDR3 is CASSLFAGKTGELFF. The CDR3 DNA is TGTGCCAGTAGTTTGTTCGCGGGAAAAACCGGGGAGCTGTTTTTT.